A selection of T cell receptor beta chains follows, all from one sample in a study of cytomegalovirus exposure and HLA in healthy donors. Sequenced by immunoSEQ multiplex PCR; TCRdb stores in-frame clones only, minus some. The table lists 250,000 to 350,000 clones, about 80% of them singletons. Material for sequencing was PBMCs. These receptors came from a girl aged 2-9 years in good health and CMV-seronegative. The CDR3 runs from the conserved cysteine through the conserved F or W. A D gene is named only where the DNA matches it firmly. Clone size appears in some rows only: once, few, many, or a class for an expanded clone.

>.|.|TRBJ1-4|TRBV6-1|15
TGTGCCAGCAGTGAACCCGGCGAGGTGGGTGAAAAACTGTTTTTT
CASSEPGEVGEKLFF
>TRBD1|.|TRBJ2-3|TRBV5-1|18
TGCGCCAGCAGCTTGGTACCCGGACAGGGGGGGTTCACAGATACGCAGTATTTT
CASSLVPGQGGFTDTQYF
>.|once|TRBJ1-2|TRBV6-5|15
TGTGCCAGCAGTTATAACACAGGGTATGCCTATGGCTACACCTTC
CASSYNTGYAYGYTF
>TRBD1|.|TRBJ2-1|TRBV28|15
TGTGCCAGCAGTTTAAGGGGGACAGTAGCCAATGAGCAGTTCTTC
CASSLRGTVANEQFF
>TRBD1|.|TRBJ2-6|TRBV5-5|18
TGTGCCAGCAGCGTAGGGACAGGGGGGCTCTGGGGGGCCAACGTCCTGACTTTC
CASSVGTGGLWGANVLTF
>.|.|TRBJ1-1|TRBV28|14
TGTGCCAGCCTACCCTGGGGGCATTGGACTGAAGCTTTCTTT
CASLPWGHWTEAFF
>TRBD1|.|TRBJ2-7|TRBV2|16
TGTGCCAGCAGTGAAGCGCTTCGCAACAGGGGTTACGAGCAGTACTTC
CASSEALRNRGYEQYF
>.|.|TRBJ1-5|TRBV18|12
TGTGCCAGCTCACAGGGGAATCAGCCCCAGCATTTT
CASSQGNQPQHF
>.|few|TRBJ2-2|TRBV9|14
TGTGCCAGCAGCGTCGTACCCAGCGCCGGGGAGCTGTTTTTT
CASSVVPSAGELFF
>.|.|TRBJ1-1|TRBV9|13
TGTGCCAGCAGCCAAGACAGTAACACTGAAGCTTTCTTT
CASSQDSNTEAFF
>TRBD1|.|TRBJ1-6|TRBV7-9|17
TGTGCCAGCAGCTCTCAGGACAGGGCTCCCTATAATTCACCCCTCCACTTT
CASSSQDRAPYNSPLHF
>TRBD2|.|TRBJ2-1|TRBV27|16
TGTGCCAGCAGTCCGTTTAGCGGGGGGGCTTACAATGAGCAGTTCTTC
CASSPFSGGAYNEQFF
>TRBD1|few|TRBJ1-1|TRBV2|15
TGTGCCAGCTTGCCGCGACGACAGGGGAACACTGAAGCTTTCTTT
CASLPRRQGNTEAFF
>.|.|TRBJ1-6|TRBV28|14
TGTGCCAGCAATGTTCGGGGTGGCAATTCACCCCTCCACTTT
CASNVRGGNSPLHF
>.|.|TRBJ1-2|TRBV19|15
TGTGCCACTTCCTCCACAGCAGCTACTTTCTATGGCTACACCTTC
CATSSTAATFYGYTF
>TRBD1|.|TRBJ1-2|TRBV27|17
TGTGCCAGCAGTGGTGGGACAGGGGGCTTAGGGCGGTATGGCTACACCTTC
CASSGGTGGLGRYGYTF
>TRBD1|.|TRBJ2-2|TRBV7-2|15
TGTGCCAGCAGAGCCGGGACAGGATTTTCCGGGGAGCTGTTTTTT
CASRAGTGFSGELFF
>TRBD2|few|TRBJ2-3|TRBV27|15
TGTGCCAGCAGTCCCCAAGCGGGAGGCGCAGATACGCAGTATTTT
CASSPQAGGADTQYF
>TRBD1|.|TRBJ2-1|TRBV7-2|14
TGTGCCAGCAGCGAACGACAGGGTTTCTATGAGCAGTTCTTC
CASSERQGFYEQFF
>.|.|TRBJ1-3|TRBV2|14
TGTGCCAGCAGCGCACAGGGTTCGGGAAACACCATATATTTT
CASSAQGSGNTIYF
>.|few|TRBJ1-5|TRBV23-1|15
TGCGCCAGCAGTCAATCCGGGGAGGGGCATCAGCCCCAGCATTTT
CASSQSGEGHQPQHF
>.|few|TRBJ2-7|TRBV10-3|16
TGTGCCATCAGTGAGGGGACACGGAGCGTGGTCTACGAGCAGTACTTC
CAISEGTRSVVYEQYF
>.|few|TRBJ2-7|TRBV23-1|18
TGCGCCAGCAGTCAGTGCGCAGGGCCCGTACGTGGCTCCTACGAGCAGTACTTC
CASSQCAGPVRGSYEQYF
>TRBD1|.|TRBJ2-7|TRBV7-8|15
TGTGCCAGCAGCTTAGCCGTGACAGGGGTCCACGAGCAGTACTTC
CASSLAVTGVHEQYF
>.|.|TRBJ1-5|TRBV6-5|15
TGTGCCAGCAGTGTCTCTATCCTAATCCATCAGCCCCAGCATTTT
CASSVSILIHQPQHF
>.|.|TRBJ2-3|TRBV7-2|15
TGTGCCAGCAGCTCAAACCTAGCGTACACAGATACGCAGTATTTT
CASSSNLAYTDTQYF
>.|.|TRBJ2-6|TRBV2|12
TGTGCCAGCGTGGGCGGGGCCAACGTCCTGACTTTC
CASVGGANVLTF
>.|.|TRBJ2-5|TRBV6-5|14
TGTGCCAGCAGATTCCGCCAGGGCCTGGAGACCCAGTACTTC
CASRFRQGLETQYF
>TRBD1|.|TRBJ2-5|TRBV28|16
TGTGCCAGCAGCCTAACCAGGGGGCGGATAAAAGAGACCCAGTACTTC
CASSLTRGRIKETQYF
>.|.|TRBJ2-1|TRBV7-2|14
TGTGCCAGCAGCTTCGTTTCGGGGGTGGATGAGCAGTTCTTC
CASSFVSGVDEQFF
>.|.|TRBJ2-7|TRBV6-1|14
TGTGCCAGCAGCGCAGGACTTTACTCCTACGAGCAGTACTTC
CASSAGLYSYEQYF
>.|once|TRBJ2-3|TRBV5-1|14
TGCGCCAGCAGCGCGGGACTGGGAGGAGATACGCAGTATTTT
CASSAGLGGDTQYF
>TRBD2|.|TRBJ2-1|TRBV11-2|15
TGTGCCAGCAAACGGGGGGGCCGGTCCTACAATGAGCAGTTCTTC
CASKRGGRSYNEQFF
>.|.|TRBJ2-7|TRBV4-2|15
TGTGCCAGCAGCTCCCTCGGGGGTTCCCGCTACGAGCAGTACTTC
CASSSLGGSRYEQYF
>TRBD2|.|TRBJ2-1|TRBV4-2|16
TGTGCCAGCAGCCTCGGCGGGGGGGGAAACTACAATGAGCAGTTCTTC
CASSLGGGGNYNEQFF
>.|.|TRBJ2-3|TRBV4-1|18
TGCGCCAGCAGCCATCCTCCGTCAAGTGGGGGGAGAGGAGATACGCAGTATTTT
CASSHPPSSGGRGDTQYF
>.|.|TRBJ2-7|TRBV21-1|16
TGTGCCAGCAGCCTTCAACAGGGGGCTATCCCCTACGAGCAGTACTTC
CASSLQQGAIPYEQYF
>TRBD1|.|TRBJ2-5|TRBV7-9|18
TGTGCCAGCAGCTTAGGGATCCGTTGGACAGGGGGTCAAGAGACCCAGTACTTC
CASSLGIRWTGGQETQYF
>TRBD1|once|TRBJ1-4|TRBV9|14
TGTGCCAGCAGCGAGACAGGGGGGTATGAAAAACTGTTTTTT
CASSETGGYEKLFF
>.|.|TRBJ2-7|TRBV5-6|12
TGTGCCAGCAGCTTTCTCGGCTACGAGCAGTACTTC
CASSFLGYEQYF
>TRBD1|.|TRBJ1-1|TRBV5-4|16
TGTGCCAGCAGCCTTTGGCCAGGGGGTTTGAACACTGAAGCTTTCTTT
CASSLWPGGLNTEAFF
>.|once|TRBJ1-4|TRBV30|11
TGTGCCTGGAGTCACGGTGAAAAACTGTTTTTT
CAWSHGEKLFF
>.|few|TRBJ1-2|TRBV18|14
TGTGCCAGCTCACCAGGAGTGTCTAACTATGGCTACACCTTC
CASSPGVSNYGYTF
>.|.|TRBJ2-1|TRBV27|19
TGTGCCAGCAGTTTATCGGCCCAAAAATACTACCTTTCCTACAATGAGCAGTTCTTC
CASSLSAQKYYLSYNEQFF
>TRBD1|.|TRBJ2-7|TRBV7-9|15
TGTTCCAGCAGCGTCTCCGGGACAGGGTACTACGAGCAGTACTTC
CSSSVSGTGYYEQYF
>.|.|TRBJ2-2|TRBV7-9|18
TGTGCCAGCAGCTATTATCAACCAGGCCCTCGGAACACCGGGGAGCTGTTTTTT
CASSYYQPGPRNTGELFF
>.|.|TRBJ1-5|TRBV6-1|14
TGTGCCAGCAGTGAAAGGAGCGGGAGTCAGCCCCAGCATTTT
CASSERSGSQPQHF
>.|.|TRBJ1-5|TRBV19|14
TGTGCCAGTATGGTGGGCGGGAGCAATCAGCCCCAGCATTTT
CASMVGGSNQPQHF
>.|.|TRBJ2-3|TRBV7-8|18
TGTGCCAGCAGCAACCACCTTTCAGCGGGCATTAGCACAGATACGCAGTATTTT
CASSNHLSAGISTDTQYF
>.|.|TRBJ2-5|TRBV18|12
TGTGCCAGCTCCCGAGAGGCCGAGACCCAGTACTTC
CASSREAETQYF
>.|.|TRBJ1-2|TRBV7-2|15
TGTGCCAGCAGCTTAGTTGACGGTTTGAGGTATGGCTACACCTTC
CASSLVDGLRYGYTF
>.|once|TRBJ1-2|TRBV28|12
TGTGCCAGCAGTTTCTCCCTGGGCGGCTACACCTTC
CASSFSLGGYTF
>.|.|TRBJ2-7|TRBV27|14
TGTGCCAGCAGCAACAAACAGGGTTCCTACGAGCAGTACTTC
CASSNKQGSYEQYF
>TRBD1|.|TRBJ1-5|TRBV4-1|16
TGCGCCAGCAGCCAAGATGGGACAGGGGGTTTTCAGCCCCAGCATTTT
CASSQDGTGGFQPQHF
>.|.|TRBJ2-1|TRBV30|16
TGTGCCTGGAGTCCTTCGCGACAGGGAGGCCGGGGGGAGCAGTTCTTC
CAWSPSRQGGRGEQFF
>.|.|TRBJ1-1|TRBV4-1|15
TGCGCCAGCAGCCAACAATTGGGCCTGTACACTGAAGCTTTCTTT
CASSQQLGLYTEAFF
>TRBD1|.|TRBJ2-6|TRBV7-9|19
TGTGCCAGCAGCGCCCTAGGTTACGGGACAGGGTATGGGGCCAACGTCCTGACTTTC
CASSALGYGTGYGANVLTF
>TRBD1|.|TRBJ1-1|TRBV6-5|16
TGTGCCAGCAGTTCCACCGGACGGGACAGGGTGACTGAAGCTTTCTTT
CASSSTGRDRVTEAFF
>.|few|TRBJ1-2|TRBV5-5|14
TGTGCCAGCAGCTTGACGTTGAGTAACTATGGCTACACCTTC
CASSLTLSNYGYTF